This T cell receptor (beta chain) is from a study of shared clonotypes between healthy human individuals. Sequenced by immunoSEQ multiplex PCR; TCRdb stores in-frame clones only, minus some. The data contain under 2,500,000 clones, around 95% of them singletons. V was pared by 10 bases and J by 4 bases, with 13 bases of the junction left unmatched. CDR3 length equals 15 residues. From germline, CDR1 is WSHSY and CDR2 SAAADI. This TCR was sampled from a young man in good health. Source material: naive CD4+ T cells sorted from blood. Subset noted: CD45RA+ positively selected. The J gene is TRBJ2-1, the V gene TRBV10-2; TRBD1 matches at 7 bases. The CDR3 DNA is TGCGCCACCCTCCGGGACAGCTTAGGGTACAATGAGCAGTTCTTC. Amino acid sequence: CATLRDSLGYNEQFF.